The text below deals with one TCR beta chain. Its antigen is as yet unknown. CDR3 length equals 14 residues. V lost 8 bases and J 2 bases, leaving 15 bases between the germline ends. The germline gives CDR1 SNHLY, CDR2 FYNNEI. The source of the sample is a study of T cell responses to AZD1222 COVID-19 vaccine. General study points: The span of vaccine-associated CD4 TCRs extended across spike, with dominance at 160-218 and 743-854. Only a handful of individuals given AZD1222 were seropositive at baseline. Repertoire collection took place solely once the T cell response had peaked.

Assay: immunoSEQ multiplex PCR; the TCRdb copy retains only in-frame clones and omits some. Among 88,000 or so clones listed, approximately 88% were seen once. Material: peripheral blood, obtained 28 days after the second AZD1222 dose. J is TRBJ2-5 and V is TRBV2, with a weak D call TRBD2 (6 bases). The sequence came from an adult who received the AZD1222 COVID-19 vaccine. The CDR3 sequence: CASGIQAGQETQYF. For the CDR3, the DNA is TGTGCCAGCGGAATTCAGGCGGGGCAAGAGACCCAGTACTTC.